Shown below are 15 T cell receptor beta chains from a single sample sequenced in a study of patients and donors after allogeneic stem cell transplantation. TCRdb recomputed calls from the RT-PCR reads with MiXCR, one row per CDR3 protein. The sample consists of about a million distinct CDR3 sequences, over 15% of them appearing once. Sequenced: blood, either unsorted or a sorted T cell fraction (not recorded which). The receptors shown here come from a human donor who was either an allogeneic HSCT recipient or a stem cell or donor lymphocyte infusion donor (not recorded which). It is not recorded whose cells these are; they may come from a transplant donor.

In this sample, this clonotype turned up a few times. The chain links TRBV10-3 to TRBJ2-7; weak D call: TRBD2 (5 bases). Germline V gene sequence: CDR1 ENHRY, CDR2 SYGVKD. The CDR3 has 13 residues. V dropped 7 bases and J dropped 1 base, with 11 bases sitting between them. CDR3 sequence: CAITAGPSYEQYF. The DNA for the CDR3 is TGTGCCATCACCGCGGGTCCATCCTACGAGCAGTACTTC.

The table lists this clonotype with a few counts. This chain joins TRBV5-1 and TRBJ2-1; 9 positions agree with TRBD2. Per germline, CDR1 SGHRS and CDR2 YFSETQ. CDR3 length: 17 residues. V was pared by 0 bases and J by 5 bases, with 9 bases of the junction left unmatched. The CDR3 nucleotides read TGCGCCAGCAGCTTGGGGTTGGCGGGAGGGCCAAACAATGAGCAGTTCTTC. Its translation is CASSLGLAGGPNNEQFF.

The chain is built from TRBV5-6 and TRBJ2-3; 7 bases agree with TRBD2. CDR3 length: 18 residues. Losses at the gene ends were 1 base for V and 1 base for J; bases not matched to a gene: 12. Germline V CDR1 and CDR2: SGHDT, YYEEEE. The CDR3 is CASSLYWEGTSGTDTQYF. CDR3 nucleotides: TGTGCCAGCAGCTTGTACTGGGAGGGGACGTCGGGCACAGATACGCAGTATTTT.

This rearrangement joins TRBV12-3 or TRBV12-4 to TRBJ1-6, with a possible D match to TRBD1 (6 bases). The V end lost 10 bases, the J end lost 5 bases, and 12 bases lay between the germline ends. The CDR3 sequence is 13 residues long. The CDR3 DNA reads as TGTGCCACCTTGGACAGAGATAATTCACCCCTCCACTTT. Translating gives CATLDRDNSPLHF.

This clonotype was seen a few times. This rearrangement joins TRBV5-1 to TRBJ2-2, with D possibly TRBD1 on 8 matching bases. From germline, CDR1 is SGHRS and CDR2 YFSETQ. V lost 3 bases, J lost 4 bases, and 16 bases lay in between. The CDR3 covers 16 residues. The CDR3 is CASSWMDREGTGELFF. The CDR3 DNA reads TGCGCCAGCAGCTGGATGGACAGGGAGGGCACCGGGGAGCTGTTTTTT.

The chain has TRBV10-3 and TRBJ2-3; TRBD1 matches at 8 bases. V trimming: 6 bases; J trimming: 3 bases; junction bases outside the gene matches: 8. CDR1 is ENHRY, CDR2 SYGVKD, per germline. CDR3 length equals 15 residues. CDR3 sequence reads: CAISPRGRDTDTQYF. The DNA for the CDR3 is TGTGCCATCAGCCCCAGGGGGCGAGATACAGATACGCAGTATTTT.

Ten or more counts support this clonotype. This CDR3 is CASSDVQREGTDTQYF. The CDR3 bases are TGTGCCAGCAGTGACGTCCAGCGGGAGGGCACAGATACGCAGTATTTT. This rearrangement joins TRBV2 to TRBJ2-3; the match to TRBD2 covers 9 bases. This CDR3 is built from 16 residues. Looked up from germline, CDR1 is SNHLY and CDR2 is FYNNEI. With 3 bases clipped from V and 1 base from J, the junction kept 5 bases outside the gene matches.

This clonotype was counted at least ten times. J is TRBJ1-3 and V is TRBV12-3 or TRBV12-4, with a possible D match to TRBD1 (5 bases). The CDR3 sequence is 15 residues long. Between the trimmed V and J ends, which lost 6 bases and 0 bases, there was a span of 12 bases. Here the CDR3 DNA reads TGTGCCAGCAGGGAAACAGGTCACTCTGGAAACACCATATATTTT. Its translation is CASRETGHSGNTIYF.

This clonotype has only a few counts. CDR3: CAISEGTSGREYEQYF. The CDR3 DNA sequence: TGTGCCATCAGTGAGGGGACTAGCGGGAGAGAATACGAGCAGTACTTC. The chain links TRBV10-3 to TRBJ2-7, with 14 bases lining up with TRBD2. The CDR3 runs to 16 residues. The ends lost 2 bases at V and 4 bases at J; junction bases unmatched: 4. The V gene's germline CDR1 is ENHRY and CDR2 SYGVKD.

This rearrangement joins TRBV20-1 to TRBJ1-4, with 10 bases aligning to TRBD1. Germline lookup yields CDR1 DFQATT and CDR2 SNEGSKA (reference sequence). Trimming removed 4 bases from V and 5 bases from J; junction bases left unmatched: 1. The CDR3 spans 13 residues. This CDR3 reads CSATDRGNEKLFF. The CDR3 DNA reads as TGCAGTGCTACGGACAGGGGGAATGAAAAACTGTTTTTT.

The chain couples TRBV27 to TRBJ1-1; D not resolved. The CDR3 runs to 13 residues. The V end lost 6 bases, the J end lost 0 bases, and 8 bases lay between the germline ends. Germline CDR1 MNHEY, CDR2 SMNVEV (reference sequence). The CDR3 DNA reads TGTGCCAGCAGAGTAATAGTGAACACTGAAGCTTTCTTT. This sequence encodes CASRVIVNTEAFF.

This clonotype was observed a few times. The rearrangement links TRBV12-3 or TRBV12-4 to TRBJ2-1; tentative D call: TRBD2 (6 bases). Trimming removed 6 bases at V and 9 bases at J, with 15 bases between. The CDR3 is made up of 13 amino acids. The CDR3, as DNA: TGTGCCAGCAGCGACGGGGGAGTTGGTGAGCAGTTCTTC. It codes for CASSDGGVGEQFF.

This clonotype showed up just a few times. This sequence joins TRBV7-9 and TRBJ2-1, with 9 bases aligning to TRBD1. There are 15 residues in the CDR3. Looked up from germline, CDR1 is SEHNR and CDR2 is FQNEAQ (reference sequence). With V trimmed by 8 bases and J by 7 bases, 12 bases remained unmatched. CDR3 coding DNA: TGTGCCAGCGGTCACCAGGGACAGGGAGAAAATGAGCAGTTCTTC. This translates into CASGHQGQGENEQFF.

The DNA for the CDR3 is TGTGCCAGCAGTGATGGGGCAGGGCTGTTTTTT. It yields the protein CASSDGAGLFF. This chain joins TRBV25-1 and TRBJ2-2; D perhaps matches TRBD1 (5 bases). V lost 3 bases, J lost 13 bases, and 9 bases lay in between. The CDR3 loop spans 11 amino acids. Germline CDR1 is MGHDK and CDR2 is SYGVNS.

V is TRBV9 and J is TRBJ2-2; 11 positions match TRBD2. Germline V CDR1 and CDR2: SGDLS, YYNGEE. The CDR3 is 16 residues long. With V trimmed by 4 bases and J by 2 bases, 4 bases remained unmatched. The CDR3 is CASSRSGRVNTGELFF. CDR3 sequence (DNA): TGTGCCAGCAGCCGTAGCGGGAGGGTAAACACCGGGGAGCTGTTTTTT.